The 26 T cell receptor beta chains given below trace back to one sample, sequenced in a study of OX40 agonist ivuxolimab in advanced cancers. Some clones are missing from TCRdb's copy, which holds only in-frame ones; the method was immunoSEQ multiplex PCR. The sample includes 80,000 or so clones, 90% of them seen just once. The specimen was CD4+ or CD8+ T cells sorted from blood, collected in a trial of the OX40 agonist ivuxolimab. These receptor sequences come from an adult with an advanced solid tumor such as melanoma, head and neck, liver or kidney cancer.

The V gene is TRBV7-3, the J gene TRBJ2-1, with D unresolved. Trimming took off 0 bases at V and 8 bases at J, with 17 bases between the two ends. In germline, CDR1 is SGHTA, CDR2 FQGTGA. The length of the CDR3 is 16 residues. DNA for the CDR3: TGTGCCAGCAGCTTAACGGGTGGTCCCCCATCGGATGAGCAGTTCTTC. Protein: CASSLTGGPPSDEQFF.

V is TRBV5-1 and J is TRBJ1-4; weak D call: TRBD1 (5 bases). V was shortened by 2 bases and J by 6 bases, with 11 bases between the two germline ends. The CDR3 extends over 14 amino acids. CDR1 is SGHRS and CDR2 is YFSETQ in the germline V gene. CDR3 loop: CASSFREGDEKLFF. CDR3 coding DNA: TGCGCCAGCAGCTTCAGGGAGGGCGATGAAAAACTGTTTTTT.

The chain has TRBV9 and TRBJ2-7; 10 bases are a match to TRBD2. The CDR3 has 18 residues. Germline assignment: CDR1 SGDLS and CDR2 YYNGEE. The J segment lost 1 base and the V segment lost 0 bases, leaving 10 bases of the junction unmatched. The CDR3 reads CASSVEASGSVWSYEQYF. The DNA of the CDR3 is TGTGCCAGCAGCGTAGAGGCTAGCGGGAGTGTGTGGTCCTACGAGCAGTACTTC.

This chain uses TRBV19 with TRBJ2-7; tentative D call: TRBD1 (6 bases). Trimming pared 7 bases from V and 2 bases from J, leaving 15 bases between. The CDR3 runs to 14 residues. CDR1 and CDR2 (germline): LNHDA, SQIVND (reference sequence). CDR3 region: CASTTGRGPYEQYF. The CDR3 nucleotides are TGTGCCAGTACCACAGGGAGAGGCCCCTACGAGCAGTACTTC.

The genes are TRBV11-2 and TRBJ2-1, with 7 bases fitting TRBD2. CDR1 is SGHAT and CDR2 is FQNNGV in the germline V gene. Trimming took 0 bases from V and 9 from J; bases not matched to a gene: 8. There are 15 residues in the CDR3. CDR3 bases: TGTGCCAGCAGCTTAGATCAGGGCGGGGGAGGTGAGCAGTTCTTC. Translating it yields CASSLDQGGGGEQFF.

This clone was detected a few times. This chain joins TRBV7-9 and TRBJ2-7; D is undetermined. From germline, CDR1 is SEHNR and CDR2 FQNEAQ (reference sequence). V lost 0 bases, J lost 3 bases, and 3 bases lay in between. This CDR3 has 12 amino acids. CDR3 region: CASSLANYEQYF. The CDR3, as DNA: TGTGCCAGCAGCTTAGCGAACTACGAGCAGTACTTC.

The V and J genes are TRBV2 and TRBJ1-5; D gene uncertain. The V gene's germline CDR1 is SNHLY and CDR2 FYNNEI. V shed 10 bases and J shed 1 base, with 14 bases lying between them. CDR3 length: 14 residues. CDR3 region: CATALDASNQPQHF. The DNA for the CDR3 is TGTGCCACCGCCTTGGACGCGAGCAATCAGCCCCAGCATTTT.

A single count supports this clone. The chain is built from TRBV2 and TRBJ2-1; TRBD2 matches 13 bases. V was pared by 6 bases and J by 6 bases, with 5 bases of the junction left unmatched. The CDR3 runs 15 residues. The germline V gene encodes CDR1 SNHLY and CDR2 FYNNEI. CDR3: CASSQLAGGGNEQFF. In DNA form, the CDR3 reads TGTGCCAGCAGCCAACTAGCGGGAGGGGGCAATGAGCAGTTCTTC.

This clone was counted a few times. V gene TRBV6-8 combines with J gene TRBJ1-5, with a weak D call TRBD1 (6 bases). CDR3 length: 16 amino acids. Trimming stripped 8 bases from V and 4 bases from J, with 21 bases between. Germline loops: CDR1 MNHGY, CDR2 SAAAGT. CDR3 sequence: CASPTPRGADNQPQHF. DNA of the CDR3: TGTGCCAGCCCCACTCCCCGGGGGGCCGATAATCAGCCCCAGCATTTT.

The J gene is TRBJ2-4, the V gene TRBV11-3; 7 positions agree with TRBD2. This CDR3 is built from 16 residues. The germline V gene encodes CDR1 SGHNT and CDR2 YENEEA. V shed 3 bases and J 6 bases; nucleotides not matched to a gene: 11. DNA of the CDR3: TGTGCCAGCAGCTTCAGCGGGGTGTACCGCGGAAACATTCAGTACTTC. Its protein product is CASSFSGVYRGNIQYF.

This chain joins TRBV11-2 and TRBJ2-7; D not resolved. The CDR3 runs 12 residues. V lost 0 bases and J 4 bases, leaving 4 bases between the germline ends. Germline V gene data show CDR1 as SGHAT and CDR2 as FQNNGV. CDR3 DNA sequence: TGTGCCAGCAGCTTAGATGTATACGAGCAGTACTTC. This encodes CASSLDVYEQYF.

The rearrangement joins TRBV7-2 to TRBJ2-5, with D possibly called TRBD1 or TRBD2 (5 bases each). The V gene lost 4 bases and the J gene lost 1 base, with 10 bases spanning the gap. The length of the CDR3 is 14 residues. Germline V CDR1 and CDR2: SGHTA, FQGNSA. The chain's CDR3 is CASSSGPIQETQYF. The CDR3 nucleotides are TGTGCCAGCAGCTCGGGACCCATCCAAGAGACCCAGTACTTC.

The chain combines TRBV2 with TRBJ2-5; D is unclear. V dropped 3 bases and J dropped 5 bases, with 7 bases sitting between them. Germline CDR1 is SNHLY and CDR2 is FYNNEI. The CDR3 runs 12 residues. Written as DNA, the CDR3 is TGTGCCAGCAGTGAGTTAGATGAGACCCAGTACTTC. Amino acid sequence: CASSELDETQYF.

The chain carries TRBV28 and TRBJ2-4; the D gene is possibly TRBD2 (5 bases). The CDR3 consists of 13 residues. V lost 2 bases and J lost 7, with 9 bases in between. Germline CDR1 and CDR2: MDHEN and SYDVKM. In DNA, the CDR3 is TGTGCCAGCAGTTTAGGGGAGTGGAACATTCAGTACTTC. This gives the protein CASSLGEWNIQYF.

A word on this clone: Other DNA variants within this sample encode the same CDR3. This chain connects TRBV5-1 to TRBJ2-1; TRBD1 agrees at 10 bases. Germline V gene data show CDR1 as SGHRS and CDR2 as YFSETQ. CDR3 length equals 14 residues. The ends lost 0 bases at V and 7 bases at J; junction bases unmatched: 1. The CDR3 DNA reads as TGCGCCAGCAGCTTGGGACAGGGGGCAAATGAGCAGTTCTTC. This codes for CASSLGQGANEQFF.

Only one count was recorded for this clone. The genes are TRBV9 and TRBJ2-7; 9 bases align to TRBD1. Trimming at V came to 3 bases and at J to 6 bases, leaving 7 bases not matched to a gene. Germline CDR1 reads SGDLS; CDR2 reads YYNGEE. The CDR3 is made up of 14 amino acids. The CDR3, as DNA: TGTGCCAGCAGCGCCTCCGGGACAGGGTCCGAGCAGTACTTC. Protein sequence: CASSASGTGSEQYF.

The chain employs TRBV4-1 and TRBJ1-4; TRBD1 is a possible D gene (6 bases). The V end lost 7 bases, the J end lost 6 bases, and 18 bases lay between the germline ends. Germline V CDR1 and CDR2: MGHRA, YSYEKL. The CDR3 loop spans 15 amino acids. The CDR3 bases are TGCGCCAGCAAAAACGACAGACAGGACCATGAAAAACTGTTTTTT. It encodes CASKNDRQDHEKLFF.

The CDR3, as DNA: TGTGCCAGCAACCGGGACGGACCCTACGAGCAGTACTTC. This sequence encodes CASNRDGPYEQYF. The V gene is TRBV28, the J gene TRBJ2-7, with D perhaps being TRBD1 or TRBD2 (5 bases each). The CDR3 has 13 residues. CDR1 and CDR2 from the germline V gene are MDHEN and SYDVKM. With 7 bases removed from V and 2 bases from J, the gap between germline ends came to 12 bases.

The chain carries TRBV7-9 and TRBJ2-1, with D possibly matching TRBD2 (6 bases). The V gene lost 5 bases and the J gene lost 5 bases, with 16 bases spanning the gap. The CDR3 covers 15 residues. Germline CDR1 and CDR2: SEHNR and FQNEAQ (reference sequence). The CDR3 loop reads CASSPAGWGNNEQFF. The CDR3 nucleotides read TGTGCCAGCAGCCCCGCGGGGTGGGGGAACAATGAGCAGTTCTTC.

The rearrangement links TRBV4-1 to TRBJ1-5; weak D call: TRBD1 (6 bases). Germline assignment: CDR1 MGHRA and CDR2 YSYEKL. The length of the CDR3 is 17 residues. V gave up 0 bases and J gave up 4 bases, with 16 bases separating them. The CDR3, as DNA: TGCGCCAGCAGCCAAGAAGGAAAAGACAGGTCAAATCAGCCCCAGCATTTT. This codes for CASSQEGKDRSNQPQHF.

V is TRBV6-5 and J is TRBJ1-2; D gene ambiguous. Trimming cost V 4 bases and J 5 bases, with 17 bases left between them. Germline V lookup: CDR1 MNHEY, CDR2 SVGAGI. The CDR3 is 15 amino acids. The CDR3 coding sequence is TGTGCCAGCAGTTTCACCCCGGGAGGTGGATATGGCTACACCTTC. Residues: CASSFTPGGGYGYTF.

This clone was counted a single time. This chain uses TRBV14 with TRBJ1-3, with a possible D match to TRBD1 (6 bases). The CDR3 spans 16 residues. Trimming pared 0 bases from V and 4 bases from J, leaving 13 bases between. The germline gives CDR1 SGHDN, CDR2 FVKESK. The chain's CDR3 is CASSQEGARTGNTIYF. The CDR3 nucleotides read TGTGCCAGCAGCCAAGAGGGGGCCAGAACCGGAAACACCATATATTTT.

V usage is TRBV18 and J usage is TRBJ1-1, with a possible D match to TRBD1 (5 bases). Looked up from germline, CDR1 is KGHSH and CDR2 is LQKENI. V lost 2 bases, J lost 3 bases, and 10 bases lay in between. This CDR3 spans 14 amino acids. The CDR3, as DNA: TGTGCCAGCTCACCATCCTCAGGGTACACTGAAGCTTTCTTT. It is translated as CASSPSSGYTEAFF.

The rearrangement joins TRBV18 to TRBJ2-3; D gene uncertain. V was clipped by 6 bases and J by 4 bases, with 17 bases between them. CDR1 KGHSH and CDR2 LQKENI come from the germline V gene. This CDR3 region has 15 residues. The DNA for the CDR3 is TGTGCCAGCTCGCCGCTGGGCTCCCCCTCAGATACGCAGTATTTT. Amino acid sequence: CASSPLGSPSDTQYF.

The gene calls are TRBV7-2 and TRBJ2-3; TRBD1 agrees at 7 bases. This CDR3 spans 14 amino acids. The germline gives CDR1 SGHTA, CDR2 FQGNSA. The V segment lost 5 bases and the J segment 3 bases; nucleotides outside the gene matches: 5. In DNA form, the CDR3 reads TGTGCCAGCAGCCCCGGACAGGTGACAGATACGCAGTATTTT. Translation gives CASSPGQVTDTQYF.

The rearrangement joins TRBV5-4 to TRBJ2-4, with TRBD2 identical over 13 bases. J gave up 12 bases and V 2 bases, and 5 bases lay outside the gene matches. There are 14 residues in the CDR3. The germline V gene has CDR1 SGHNT and CDR2 YYREEE (reference sequence). The CDR3 DNA sequence: TGTGCCAGCAGCTTCACGGGACTAGCGGGGAATCAGTACTTC. It yields the protein CASSFTGLAGNQYF.